The 28 T cell receptor beta chains given below trace back to one sample, sequenced in a study of cytomegalovirus exposure and HLA in healthy donors. Amplification used 60 Vbeta primers and 13 Jbeta primers. Libraries were prepared by immunoSEQ multiplex PCR; TCRdb keeps only in-frame clonotypes and omits some of them. The data hold about 180,000 clones, with more than 75% observed a single time. The sequencing input was PBMCs. Source of these receptors: a man aged 40-49 years in good health and CMV-seronegative.

The V gene is TRBV4-3, the J gene TRBJ2-1; 9 bases line up with TRBD2. The CDR3 extends over 16 amino acids. The germline CDR1 and CDR2 sequences are LGHNA and YSLEER. Unmatched junction bases numbered 2, after V lost 0 bases and J lost 2 bases. The CDR3 nucleotides read TGCGCCAGCAGCCAAGAAACTAGCGGGCCCTACAATGAGCAGTTCTTC. Residues: CASSQETSGPYNEQFF.

This clone was counted between two and nine times. J is TRBJ1-1 and V is TRBV19, with D tentatively TRBD1 (5 bases). The CDR3 totals 14 residues. The germline CDR1 and CDR2 sequences are LNHDA and SQIVND (reference sequence). V was trimmed by 6 bases and J by 6 bases, leaving 17 bases between them. The CDR3 DNA reads as TGTGCCAGTAGCATTAACCAAGGGGTTTCTGAAGCTTTCTTT. This codes for CASSINQGVSEAFF.

The count of this clone is one. V is TRBV2 and J is TRBJ2-2; 7 bases map to TRBD1. V lost 6 bases to trimming and J lost 5 bases; unmatched junction nucleotides: 3. Germline V gene sequence: CDR1 SNHLY, CDR2 FYNNEI. The CDR3 length is 13 residues. CDR3: CASRGQKTGELFF. In DNA form, the CDR3 reads TGTGCCAGCAGGGGACAGAAGACCGGGGAGCTGTTTTTT.

This sequence joins TRBV11-2 and TRBJ2-1, with D perhaps matching TRBD2 (5 bases). Germline CDR1 reads SGHAT; CDR2 reads FQNNGV. Trimming cost V 0 bases and J 10 bases, with 19 bases left between them. This CDR3 contains 16 residues. CDR3 residues: CASSLDRRRAGGEQFF. In DNA, the CDR3 is TGTGCCAGCAGCTTAGATCGTCGAAGGGCGGGCGGGGAGCAGTTCTTC.

The J gene is TRBJ1-2, the V gene TRBV5-1; D not resolved. V lost 8 bases and J 4 bases, leaving 24 bases between the germline ends. The CDR3 is 16 residues long. Germline lookup yields CDR1 SGHRS and CDR2 YFSETQ. CDR3 region: CASSGVARSASYGYTF. In DNA form, the CDR3 reads TGCGCCAGTTCAGGCGTCGCTCGGTCGGCCTCCTATGGCTACACCTTC.

The chain carries TRBV15 and TRBJ2-6; TRBD2 is a possible D gene (6 bases). Trimming took 0 bases from V and 0 from J, leaving 21 bases between them. Per germline, CDR1 LNHNV and CDR2 YYDKDF (reference sequence). The CDR3 sequence is 21 residues long. For the CDR3, the DNA is TGTGCCACCAGCAGAGAGGAGGGACTGGCGCCCTTCCTCTCTGGGGCCAACGTCCTGACTTTC. Translating gives CATSREEGLAPFLSGANVLTF.

This chain connects TRBV29-1 to TRBJ2-7; D unresolved. CDR3 size: 13 residues. Germline assignment: CDR1 SQVTM and CDR2 ANQGSEA. Trimming removed 6 bases at V and 0 bases at J, with 12 bases between. The CDR3 sequence is CSVLTAASYEQYF. In nucleotides, the CDR3 is TGCAGCGTCCTCACGGCGGCCTCCTACGAGCAGTACTTC.

This clone has more than one count but fewer than ten. The V gene is TRBV28, the J gene TRBJ2-3; 8 positions agree with TRBD2. V trimming: 4 bases; J trimming: 6 bases; junction bases outside the gene matches: 18. This CDR3 comprises 18 residues. Germline CDR1 MDHEN, CDR2 SYDVKM. The CDR3 region has the DNA TGTGCCAGCAGTTCCCTTGGTCCTGAAGCGGGAGCCGAGGATACGCAGTATTTT. It encodes CASSSLGPEAGAEDTQYF.

Concerning this clone: Other DNA variants within this sample encode the same CDR3. The V gene is TRBV13, the J gene TRBJ2-3; 7 nucleotides agree with TRBD2. This CDR3 is 16 amino acids long. Germline CDR1 and CDR2: PRHDT and FYEKMQ (reference sequence). V dropped 5 bases and J dropped 2; count of bases not matched to a gene: 10. The CDR3 nucleotides read TGTGCCAGCAGCAGTAGACTAGCCCAGAACACAGATACGCAGTATTTT. Its translation: CASSSRLAQNTDTQYF.

This clone was seen a few times. The chain recombines TRBV6-4 with TRBJ2-7; TRBD1 is a possible D gene (6 bases). Germline V gene lookup returns CDR1 MRHNA and CDR2 SNTAGT. V lost 8 bases and J 3 bases, leaving 17 bases between the germline ends. The CDR3 is 14 amino acids. The CDR3 DNA is TGTGCCAGCGAGGACAGAATAAACCACTACGAGCAGTACTTC. Translated: CASEDRINHYEQYF.

The chain uses TRBV2 and TRBJ1-1; D is ambiguous. Germline V gives CDR1 SNHLY, CDR2 FYNNEI. CDR3 length: 13 residues. Trimming removed 5 bases at V and 1 base at J, with 8 bases between. In DNA form, the CDR3 reads TGTGCCAGCAGTATAGATGGGAACACTGAAGCTTTCTTT. Translated, it gives CASSIDGNTEAFF.

This clone came up a few times. The gene calls are TRBV18 and TRBJ1-4; D remains ambiguous. Germline values: CDR1 KGHSH, CDR2 LQKENI. Trimming removed 6 bases at V and 0 bases at J, with 5 bases between. The CDR3 covers 13 residues. CDR3 residues: CASSPSTNEKLFF. The CDR3, as DNA: TGTGCCAGCTCCCCCTCAACTAATGAAAAACTGTTTTTT.

The chain carries TRBV9 and TRBJ2-1; TRBD1 is a possible D gene (6 bases). Germline V gene lookup returns CDR1 SGDLS and CDR2 YYNGEE. The CDR3 runs to 14 residues. V lost 3 bases and J lost 5, with 12 bases in between. This chain's CDR3 is CASSEGVGDNEQFF. The DNA of the CDR3 is TGTGCCAGCAGCGAGGGGGTCGGGGACAATGAGCAGTTCTTC.

This chain joins TRBV4-3 and TRBJ2-5, with D perhaps TRBD2 (5 bases). The J call could be wrong; TRBJ2-7 is a better fit for the DNA end. This CDR3 has 13 residues. Germline CDR1 LGHNA, CDR2 YSLEER. The CDR3 sequence is CASSQELVYEQYF. For the CDR3, the DNA is TGCGCCAGCAGCCAAGAACTAGTCTACGAGCAGTACTTC.

The chain carries TRBV5-6 and TRBJ2-6, with D unclear. Germline assignment: CDR1 SGHDT and CDR2 YYEEEE. V was clipped by 0 bases and J by 1 base, with 11 bases between them. The CDR3 is 17 residues long. CDR3 residues: CASSLVLRRSGANVLTF. In DNA, the CDR3 is TGTGCCAGCAGCTTGGTTCTGAGGCGTTCTGGGGCCAACGTCCTGACTTTC.

The CDR3 nucleotides are TGTGCCAGCAGTTTTAGTCAGGGGGATCACTATGGCTACACCTTC. This translates into CASSFSQGDHYGYTF. V is TRBV7-2 and J is TRBJ1-2; 7 nucleotides line up with TRBD1. V lost 6 bases, J lost 3 bases, and 10 bases stayed unmatched. CDR3 length equals 15 residues. Germline CDR1 and CDR2: SGHTA and FQGNSA.

The rearrangement uses TRBV6-5 and TRBJ2-3; TRBD2 agrees at 8 bases. Germline-derived CDR1 and CDR2 are MNHEY and SVGAGI. The CDR3 runs 15 residues. With V trimmed by 5 bases and J by 5 bases, 9 bases remained unmatched. Here the CDR3 reads CASSGMTGGQDTQYF. DNA of the CDR3: TGTGCCAGCAGTGGAATGACGGGGGGGCAAGATACGCAGTATTTT.

V gene TRBV1 combines with J gene TRBJ1-3. TRBV1 is labeled a pseudogene. The CDR3 is made up of 16 amino acids. The CDR3: CTSSHMGLISGNTIYF. The CDR3 DNA is TGCACCAGCAGCCACATGGGACTTATCTCTGGAAACACCATATATTTT.

The V and J genes are TRBV18 and TRBJ1-1, with 8 bases matching TRBD1. The junction had 1 base not matched to a gene; V was cut back by 4 bases and J by 3 bases. CDR3 length: 13 amino acids. Germline assignment: CDR1 KGHSH and CDR2 LQKENI. CDR3 residues: CASSQTGDTEAFF. In DNA form, the CDR3 reads TGTGCCAGCTCACAGACAGGGGACACTGAAGCTTTCTTT.

V usage is TRBV6-5 and J usage is TRBJ1-6; D is undetermined. Germline values: CDR1 MNHEY, CDR2 SVGAGI. The CDR3 is made up of 14 amino acids. V was trimmed by 7 bases and J by 3 bases, leaving 10 bases between them. The CDR3 region has the DNA TGTGCCAGCACCGCACAAAGCTATAATTCACCCCTCCACTTT. This sequence encodes CASTAQSYNSPLHF.

The chain has TRBV28 and TRBJ1-5; 10 bases are a match to TRBD1. This CDR3 is 14 amino acids long. V trimming: 7 bases; J trimming: 8 bases; junction bases outside the gene matches: 8. Germline V gene data show CDR1 as MDHEN and CDR2 as SYDVKM. DNA for the CDR3: TGTGCCAGCATTCGGGGACAGGGGAATAAGCCCCAGCATTTT. It specifies CASIRGQGNKPQHF.

This chain connects TRBV19 to TRBJ1-5; D is uncertain. V gave up 3 bases and J gave up 2 bases, with 8 bases separating them. The CDR3 has 14 amino acids. Germline V lookup: CDR1 LNHDA, CDR2 SQIVND (reference sequence). The CDR3 DNA is TGTGCCAGTAGTATCCACAGAGGCAATCAGCCCCAGCATTTT. Translation gives CASSIHRGNQPQHF.

The rearrangement joins TRBV28 to TRBJ1-2; TRBD1 matches 7 bases. Looked up from germline, CDR1 is MDHEN and CDR2 is SYDVKM. CDR3 length: 14 residues. With 3 bases clipped from V and 7 bases from J, the junction kept 8 bases outside the gene matches. CDR3 sequence reads: CASSLPGGSFGYTF. The CDR3 DNA is TGTGCCAGCAGTTTGCCAGGGGGTAGTTTTGGCTACACCTTC.

As concerns this clone: The junction departs from germline at one end; a sequencing error may be responsible. CDR3: CASIDSSYGGHTF. The CDR3 DNA follows: TGTGCCAGTATAGACAGTTCGTATGGTGGCCACACCTTC. The chain couples TRBV6-5 to TRBJ1-2; tentatively, D is TRBD1 (5 bases). This CDR3 has 13 residues. The germline gives CDR1 MNHEY, CDR2 SVGAGI.

This clone was detected only a few times. The gene calls are TRBV7-9 and TRBJ2-6; weak D call: TRBD2 (5 bases). Trimming pared 4 bases from V and 0 bases from J, leaving 19 bases between. There are 19 residues in the CDR3. Germline assignment: CDR1 SEHNR and CDR2 FQNEAQ (reference sequence). The CDR3: CASSSPVGSDRSGANVLTF. The DNA of the CDR3 is TGTGCCAGCAGCTCGCCGGTAGGTAGCGACCGCTCTGGGGCCAACGTCCTGACTTTC.

The CDR3 region has the DNA TGTGCCAGCAGTGGGACAGGGGACAATCAGCCCCAGCATTTT. This encodes CASSGTGDNQPQHF. The chain uses TRBV2 and TRBJ1-5, with TRBD1 matching over 9 bases. Per germline, CDR1 SNHLY and CDR2 FYNNEI. V gave up 4 bases and J gave up 3 bases; unmatched junction bases: 1. CDR3 length equals 14 residues.

V is TRBV27 and J is TRBJ2-7; D is perhaps TRBD2 (5 bases). CDR3 length equals 13 residues. The ends were cut back, 0 bases at V and 4 bases at J, with 7 bases in the middle. Germline-derived CDR1 and CDR2 are MNHEY and SMNVEV (reference sequence). The CDR3 DNA reads TGTGCCAGCAGTTTATCAGAGCGGTACGAGCAGTACTTC. It yields the protein CASSLSERYEQYF.

The rearrangement joins TRBV6-4 to TRBJ1-1, with TRBD1 matching 8 bases. The CDR3 runs to 14 residues. The germline V gene has CDR1 MRHNA and CDR2 SNTAGT. Losses at the gene ends were 4 bases for V and 6 bases for J; bases not matched to a gene: 7. In DNA form, the CDR3 reads TGTGCCAGCAGTGCGTACAGGGGGGACCCTGAAGCTTTCTTT. Protein sequence: CASSAYRGDPEAFF.